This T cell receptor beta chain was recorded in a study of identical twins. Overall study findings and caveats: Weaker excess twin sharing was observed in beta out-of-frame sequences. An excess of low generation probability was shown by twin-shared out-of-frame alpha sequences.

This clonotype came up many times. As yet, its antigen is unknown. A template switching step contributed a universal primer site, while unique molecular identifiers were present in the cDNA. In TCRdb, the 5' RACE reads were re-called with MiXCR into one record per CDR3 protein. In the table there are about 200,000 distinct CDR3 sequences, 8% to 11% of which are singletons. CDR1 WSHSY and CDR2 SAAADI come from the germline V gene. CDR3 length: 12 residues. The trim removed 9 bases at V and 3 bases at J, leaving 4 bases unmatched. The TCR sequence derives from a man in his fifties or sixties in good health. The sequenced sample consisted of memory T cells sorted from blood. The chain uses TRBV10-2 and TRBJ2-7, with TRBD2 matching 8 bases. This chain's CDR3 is CASTTSGYEQYF. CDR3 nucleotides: TGCGCCAGTACAACTAGCGGCTACGAGCAGTACTTC.